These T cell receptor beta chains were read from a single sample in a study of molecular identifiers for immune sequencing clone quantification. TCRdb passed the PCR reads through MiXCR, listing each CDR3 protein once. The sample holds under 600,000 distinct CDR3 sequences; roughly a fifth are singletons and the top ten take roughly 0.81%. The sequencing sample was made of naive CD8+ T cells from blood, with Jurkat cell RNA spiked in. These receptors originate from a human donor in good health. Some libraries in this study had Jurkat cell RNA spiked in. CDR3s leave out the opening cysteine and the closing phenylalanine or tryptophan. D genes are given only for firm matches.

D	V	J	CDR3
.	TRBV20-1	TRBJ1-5	SASHSEAYSNQPQH
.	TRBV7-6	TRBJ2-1	ASSLDGSWDEQF
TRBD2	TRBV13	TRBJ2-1	ASSSGLAHSYNEQF
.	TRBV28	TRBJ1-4	ASSLFGLREKLF
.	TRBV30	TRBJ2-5	AWSPLGADQETQY
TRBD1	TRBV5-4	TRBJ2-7	ASSLGDRGFLGGEQY
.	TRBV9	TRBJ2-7	ASSPRQGGTTYEQY
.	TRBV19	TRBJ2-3	ASSVISADTQY
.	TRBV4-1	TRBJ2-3	ASSQLTRGGTDTQY
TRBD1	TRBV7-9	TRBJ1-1	ASSTGETTEAF
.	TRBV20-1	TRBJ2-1	SARDRSSWAYNEQF
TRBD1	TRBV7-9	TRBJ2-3	ASSLQGVVTDTQY
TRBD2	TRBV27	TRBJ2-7	ASKAGGSYEQY
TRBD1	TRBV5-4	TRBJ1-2	ASSIGTGNYGYT
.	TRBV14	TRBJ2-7	ASSQAGNEQY
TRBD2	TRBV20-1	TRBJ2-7	SARGLAGAYEQY
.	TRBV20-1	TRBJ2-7	SARDYQYEQY
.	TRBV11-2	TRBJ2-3	AGSSSSTTGAADTQY
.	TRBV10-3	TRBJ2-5	AISPQGQETQY
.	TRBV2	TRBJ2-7	ASSEYAGYEQY
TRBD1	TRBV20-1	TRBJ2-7	SARDPTGTGTYEQY
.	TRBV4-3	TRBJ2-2	ASSQDRRGAGLNTGELF
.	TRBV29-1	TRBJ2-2	SILWAGELF
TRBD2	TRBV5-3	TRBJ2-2	ASSLPGGPIGELF
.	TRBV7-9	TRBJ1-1	ASSFEGRMNTEAF
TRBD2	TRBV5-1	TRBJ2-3	ASSILAGPTGTQY
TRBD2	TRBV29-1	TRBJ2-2	SVVQRGTGELS
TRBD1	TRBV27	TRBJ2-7	ASSTRDRVEYEQY
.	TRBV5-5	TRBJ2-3	ASSLEGPYPDTQY
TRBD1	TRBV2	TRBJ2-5	ASMGQILETQY
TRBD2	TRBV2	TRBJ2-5	ARRDIGGGPEETQY
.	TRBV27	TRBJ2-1	ASSLSSENEQF
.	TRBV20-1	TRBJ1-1	SARAAGLNTEAF
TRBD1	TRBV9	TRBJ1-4	ASSPVQGAREKLF
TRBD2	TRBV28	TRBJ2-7	ASTLAGVNEQY
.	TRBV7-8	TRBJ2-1	ASNLGSSYNGQF
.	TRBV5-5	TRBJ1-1	ASSLDRRMNTEAF
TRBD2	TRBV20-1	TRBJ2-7	SARDKLSGRTYEQY
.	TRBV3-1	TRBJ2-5	ASSRGPAVLKETQY
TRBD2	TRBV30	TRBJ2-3	AWIRLAGFTDTQY
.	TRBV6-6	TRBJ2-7	ASTFGGAPYEQY
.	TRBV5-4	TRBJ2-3	ASSFDPTTDTQY
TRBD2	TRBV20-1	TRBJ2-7	SPEGGGLAGHYEQY
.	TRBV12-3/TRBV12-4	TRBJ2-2	ASSSTDTPGTGELF
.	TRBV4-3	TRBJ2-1	ASSQEWDPLYNEQF
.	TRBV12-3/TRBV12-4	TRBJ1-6	ASTGEGWDSPLH
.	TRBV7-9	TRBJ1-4	ASSLAQGKDEKLF
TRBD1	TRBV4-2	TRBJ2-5	ASSRFRQGDQETQY
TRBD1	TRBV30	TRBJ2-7	AWSADRAPYEQY
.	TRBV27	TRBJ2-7	ASTQVGDPNEQY
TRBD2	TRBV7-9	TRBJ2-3	ASSLELSSGGDLFTDTQY
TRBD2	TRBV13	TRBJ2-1	ASSLELAGGPNEQF
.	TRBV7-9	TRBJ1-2	ASSSTPDRNYGYT
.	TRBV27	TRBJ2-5	ASGEETQY
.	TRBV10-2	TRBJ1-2	ASSGVMEAGYGYT
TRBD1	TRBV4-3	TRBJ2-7	ASSQDRQGYEQY
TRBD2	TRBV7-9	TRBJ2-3	ASSPLAGGQDTQY